This T cell receptor (beta chain) was retrieved from a study of tumor and adjacent non-tumor tissue in lung cancer (dated by TCRdb to about 2018). With respect to the entire study: The cohort included about a dozen adenocarcinoma, a couple of squamous cell carcinoma and 1 small cell lung cancer patients. For each patient, one tumor sample and one normal lung sample were taken, giving approximately 33 paired specimens that underwent TCRbeta CDR3 sequencing. The study compared bulk TCRbeta repertoires between lung tumor tissue and matched distant non-tumor lung tissue from 15 lung cancer patients. Sequencing generated a total of 125,075,908 productive TCRbeta reads, averaging roughly 4.3 million reads per sample. The roughly 15 patients were aged roughly 31 to 85 years, included about ten men and 5 women, and had TNM stage I to III disease.

RNA was extracted from bulk unsorted tissue and checked for quality with a NanoDrop ND-1000 and an Agilent 2100. For the normal lung samples, distant non-tumor tissue was collected more than 3 cm away from the tumor edge. Newly diagnosed lung cancer patients without prior chemotherapy who had been admitted for thoracic surgery in China between August and November 2014 were enrolled as donors. Patients with previous radiotherapy or chemotherapy, or with another concurrent cancer, were excluded from the study. Pieces of surgical tissue measuring roughly 1-2.2 cm3 were kept in RNAlater solution and held at -80 degrees C until needed. Spanning cysteine to phenylalanine, the CDR3 consists of 15 amino acids. Only the CDR3 region is kept as DNA, spanning 45 bases read in frame from base 1. V is trimmed back by 2 bases and J by 1 base, and the junction contains 4 bases that no gene match accounts for. The germline V gene (reference sequence) specifies DFQATT as CDR1 and SNEGSKA as CDR2.

The receptor library was made with multiplex PCR. TCRdb lists the instrument as Illumina HiSeq 2500. TCRbeta libraries were constructed through three rounds of nested PCR with primers (Table S4) according to protocols modified from ARM-PCR. Before sequencing, PCR products of 200-500 bp were excised from the gel and purified with the QIAquick gel extraction kit. The paper's data handling went like this. Reads were cleaned using Trimmomatic, were merged into complete CDR3 sequences using FLASH, and were assigned to V(D)J germline segments using MiTCR. Clonal diversity was calculated as the inverse Simpson's index using VDJtools. Productive reads were defined as in-frame sequences without a premature stop codon. TCRdb trimmed the raw reads at Q25, called clones with MiXCR and kept productive beta chains. Identical CDR3 proteins give one entry, which carries the most common genes and DNA. For this entry, the V and J calls and clone size follow TCRdb and not the study's own pipeline. This sample lists about 50,000 distinct CDR3 sequences; about 70% were detected once. The leading ten clones occupy approximately 23% of the sample.

A few counts support this clonotype. The antigen it recognizes is unknown. No clone much larger than this one lies a single base away; base qualities are absent. Study-level results and caveats: Neither the sequencing platform nor unique molecular identifiers are named or mentioned anywhere in the methods. Peripheral blood was not sequenced, so blood TCRbeta repertoires in these lung cancer patients were not examined. Tumor tissue showed significantly greater TCR diversity (inverse Simpson) than normal lung tissue (roughly 430 vs 170, P = 0.0075, Mann-Whitney U test). Younger patients had significantly higher TCR diversity, and higher tumor TCR diversity was associated with shorter overall and disease-free survival. In normal lung, the top 100 clones accounted for a significantly larger cumulative share of the repertoire than in tumor tissue. The cohort had only around 14 patients, and the authors noted that larger samples and more detailed clinical data are needed.

The sequenced sample was distant non-tumor lung tissue. The TCR comes from a woman in her sixties with non-small cell lung cancer. The chain is encoded by TRBV20-1 joined to TRBJ2-3, with TRBD2 matching 9 junction bases. In nucleotides, the sequence is TGCAGTGCTAGAATCATAGCGGGGGGCACAGATACGCAGTATTTT. The encoded protein is CSARIIAGGTDTQYF.